The 17 T cell receptor beta chains below come from one sample, sequenced in a study of blood T cell repertoires in COVID-19. Using immunoSEQ multiplex PCR, the repertoire was profiled, and TCRdb retains in-frame clones only, with some absent. The sample holds about 150,000 clones, 83% seen once. Material: peripheral blood. These receptors were obtained from a woman aged 55-70 years with COVID-19, enrolled during active disease.

This sequence joins TRBV5-8 and TRBJ1-1; D is unclear. The CDR3 runs 15 residues. Germline V gene sequence: CDR1 SGHTS, CDR2 YDEGEE. Trimming shortened V by 5 bases and J by 3 bases, and 17 bases separated the two germline ends. The chain's CDR3 is CASSLRVRLDTEAFF. The CDR3 DNA reads TGTGCCAGCAGTTTGCGCGTCAGGTTGGACACTGAAGCTTTCTTT.

This chain uses TRBV19 with TRBJ2-2; a possible D gene is TRBD2 (6 bases). With 7 bases removed from V and 1 base from J, the gap between germline ends came to 16 bases. CDR3 length: 16 residues. Germline loops: CDR1 LNHDA, CDR2 SQIVND (reference sequence). CDR3 protein: CASIAGSTLNTGELFF. The CDR3 nucleotides are TGTGCCAGTATCGCGGGGAGCACATTGAACACCGGGGAGCTGTTTTTT.

This clone was seen only once. The chain couples TRBV5-3 to TRBJ1-1, with 10 bases aligning to TRBD1. TRBV5-3 belongs to the ORF category, with a function that is uncertain. Germline trimming cut 5 bases from V and 5 bases from J; bases unmatched to any gene: 6. This CDR3 has 14 amino acids. The CDR3 region is CARRYRDRGTEAFF. The DNA for the CDR3 is TGTGCCAGAAGGTACCGGGACAGGGGAACTGAAGCTTTCTTT.

The chain uses TRBV9 and TRBJ1-2, with 9 bases matching TRBD1. Trimming took 0 bases from V and 4 from J; bases not matched to a gene: 4. The germline V gene has CDR1 SGDLS and CDR2 YYNGEE. The CDR3 totals 15 residues. CDR3 sequence: CASSVGTGVPYGYTF. In DNA form, the CDR3 reads TGTGCCAGCAGCGTAGGGACAGGGGTACCCTATGGCTACACCTTC.

The V call is TRBV30, the J call TRBJ1-2; D perhaps matches TRBD1 (6 bases). Germline V gives CDR1 GTSNPN, CDR2 SVGIG (reference sequence). The CDR3 has 13 amino acids. V lost 2 bases to trimming and J lost 5 bases, with 12 bases between them. The CDR3: CAWSSGVSYGYTF. CDR3 DNA: TGTGCCTGGAGTTCAGGGGTTTCTTATGGCTACACCTTC. The full variable domain, with the rest looked up from reference TRBV30 and TRBJ1-2, is SQTIHQWPATLVQPVGSPLSLECTVEGTSNPNLYWYRQAAGRGLQLLFYSVGIGQISSEVPQNLSASRPQDRQFILSSKKLLLSDSGFYLCAWSSGVSYGYTFGSGTRLTVV.

This clone was observed a few times. The gene calls are TRBV5-1 and TRBJ1-3, with 8 bases aligning to TRBD1. CDR3 size: 15 residues. Germline loops: CDR1 SGHRS, CDR2 YFSETQ. V lost 4 bases to trimming and J lost 3 bases; unmatched junction nucleotides: 6. DNA of the CDR3: TGCGCCAGCAGCCTATATACAGGGGGTGGAAACACCATATATTTT. Encoded protein: CASSLYTGGGNTIYF.

This chain links TRBV25-1 with TRBJ1-1; TRBD1 aligns across 7 bases. From germline, CDR1 is MGHDK and CDR2 SYGVNS. This CDR3 has 14 residues. V was clipped by 5 bases and J by 0 bases; unmatched bases: 3. The CDR3 nucleotides are TGTGCCAGCAGTCGGGACAGCATGAACACTGAAGCTTTCTTT. Protein: CASSRDSMNTEAFF.

V and J are TRBV5-1 and TRBJ1-2; D not certain. CDR1 and CDR2 from the germline V gene are SGHRS and YFSETQ. The CDR3 totals 16 residues. V shed 5 bases and J shed 5 bases, with 22 bases lying between them. CDR3 loop: CASSDGRSSIPYGYTF. Written as DNA, the CDR3 is TGCGCCAGCAGTGATGGGCGCAGTTCGATCCCATATGGCTACACCTTC.

The genes are TRBV7-3 and TRBJ2-7, with unresolved D. Germline values: CDR1 SGHTA, CDR2 FQGTGA. The V and J ends lost 0 bases and 7 bases respectively, with 13 bases between them. CDR3 length equals 14 residues. The CDR3 loop reads CASSLTPGFEEQYF. The CDR3 DNA is TGTGCCAGCAGCTTAACGCCCGGGTTTGAGGAGCAGTACTTC. Supplemented by reference TRBV7-3 and TRBJ2-7, the full variable domain reads GAGVSQTPSNKVTEKGKYVELRCDPISGHTALYWYRQSLGQGPEFLIYFQGTGAADDSGLPNDRFFAVRPEGSVSTLKIQRTERGDSAVYLCASSLTPGFEEQYFGPGTRLTVT.

This clone was counted a single time. This chain joins TRBV12-3 or TRBV12-4 and TRBJ2-1, with TRBD1 as a possible D gene (7 bases). The V gene lost 11 bases and the J gene lost 8 bases, with 16 bases spanning the gap. The CDR3 runs 12 residues. The CDR3 DNA reads as TGTGCCCAGAGCGGAGGGGGCCATGAGCAGTTCTTC. This translates into CAQSGGGHEQFF.

The chain uses TRBV12-5 and TRBJ1-3; a possible D gene is TRBD1 (6 bases). CDR1 and CDR2 (germline): LGHNT, FRNRAP. V lost 6 bases, J lost 4 bases, and 13 bases lay in between. The length of the CDR3 is 14 residues. DNA for the CDR3: TGTGCTAGTGGGCCGGGGGGGCTAGGAAACACCATATATTTT. Translation: CASGPGGLGNTIYF. Full variable domain (outside the CDR3, taken from reference TRBV12-5 and TRBJ1-3): DARVTQTPRHKVTEMGQEVTMRCQPILGHNTVFWYRQTMMQGLELLAYFRNRAPLDDSGMPKDRFSAEMPDATLATLKIQPSEPRDSAVYFCASGPGGLGNTIYFGEGSWLTVV.

The rearrangement uses TRBV9 and TRBJ1-2, with 7 bases lining up with TRBD1. V gave up 4 bases and J gave up 6 bases; unmatched junction bases: 3. Germline loops: CDR1 SGDLS, CDR2 YYNGEE. The CDR3 has 12 amino acids. CDR3 region: CASSLDRDGYTF. The CDR3 DNA reads TGTGCCAGCAGCCTCGACAGGGATGGCTACACCTTC.

The V call is TRBV6-5, the J call TRBJ2-2; maybe TRBD1 (6 bases). CDR1 and CDR2 (germline): MNHEY, SVGAGI. The V gene lost 7 bases and the J gene lost 5 bases, with 17 bases spanning the gap. The CDR3 length is 15 residues. The CDR3 sequence: CASTRGPPVTGELFF. CDR3 bases: TGTGCCAGCACCAGGGGACCACCGGTGACCGGGGAGCTGTTTTTT.

V and J are TRBV2 and TRBJ1-3, with D possibly matching TRBD1 (6 bases). The CDR3 consists of 13 residues. Trimming took off 6 bases at V and 8 bases at J, with 14 bases between the two ends. Looked up from germline, CDR1 is SNHLY and CDR2 is FYNNEI. The CDR3 sequence: CASSASGVYTIYF. The CDR3 DNA reads as TGTGCCAGCAGCGCGTCAGGGGTATACACCATATATTTT.

A single count supports this clone. The genes are TRBV6-5 and TRBJ1-1, with 7 positions matching TRBD1. CDR1 is MNHEY and CDR2 is SVGAGI in the germline V gene. The CDR3 is 15 residues long. Germline trimming cut 1 base from V and 6 bases from J; bases unmatched to any gene: 8. The CDR3 DNA reads as TGTGCCAGCAGTTACTTGTTTGGGGACAGTGCTGAAGCTTTCTTT. Protein: CASSYLFGDSAEAFF.

J is TRBJ2-1 and V is TRBV19; D ambiguous. The V gene's germline CDR1 is LNHDA and CDR2 SQIVND (reference sequence). V was cut by 6 bases and J by 6 bases, with 18 bases left in between. CDR3 length: 15 residues. The CDR3 bases are TGTGCCAGTAGCCTTAGTACCCGGGTCCCCAATGAGCAGTTCTTC. Amino acid sequence: CASSLSTRVPNEQFF.

The V and J genes are TRBV2 and TRBJ1-5, with D hard to call. Germline CDR1 and CDR2: SNHLY and FYNNEI. The CDR3 is 15 amino acids. V gave up 7 bases and J gave up 0 bases, with 13 bases separating them. The CDR3 here is CASKAGDHSNQPQHF. The CDR3 nucleotides are TGTGCCAGCAAGGCGGGAGATCATAGCAATCAGCCCCAGCATTTT.